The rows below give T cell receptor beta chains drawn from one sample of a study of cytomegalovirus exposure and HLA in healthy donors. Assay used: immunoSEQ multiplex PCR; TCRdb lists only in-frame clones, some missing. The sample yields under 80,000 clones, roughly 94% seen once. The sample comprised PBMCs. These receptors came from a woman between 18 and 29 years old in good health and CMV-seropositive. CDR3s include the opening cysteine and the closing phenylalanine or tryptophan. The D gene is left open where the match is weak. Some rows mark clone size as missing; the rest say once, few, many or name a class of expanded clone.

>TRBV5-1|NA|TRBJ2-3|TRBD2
TGCGCCAGCAGCGGAGGACTAGCGGGAAGTGCCGATACGCAGTATTTT
CASSGGLAGSADTQYF
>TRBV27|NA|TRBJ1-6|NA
TGTGCCAGCAGTTTAACGGGGGTACGATCACCCCTCCACTTT
CASSLTGVRSPLHF
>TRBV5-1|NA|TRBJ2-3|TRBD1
TGCGCCAGCAGCCGCGTTACAGGGGGCGAAATAGATACGCAGTATTTT
CASSRVTGGEIDTQYF
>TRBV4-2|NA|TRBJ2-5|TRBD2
TGTGCCAGCAGCCAACCCCTTAGCGGGGGGCCGAGTGAGACCCAGTACTTC
CASSQPLSGGPSETQYF
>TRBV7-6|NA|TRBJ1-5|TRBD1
TGTGCCAGCAGCTTAGAGCAGGGGGCCTGGCAGCCCCAGCATTTT
CASSLEQGAWQPQHF
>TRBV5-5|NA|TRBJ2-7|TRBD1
TGTGCCAGCAGCCTACGAGGGACAGGGGGATACGAGCAGTACTTC
CASSLRGTGGYEQYF
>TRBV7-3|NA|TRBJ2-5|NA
TGTGCCAGCGCACCCGGTGCACAAGAGACCCAGTACTTC
CASAPGAQETQYF
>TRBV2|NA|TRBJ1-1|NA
TGTGCCAGCAGTGAGGGGACCTCCTACAGGGTTTACACTGAAGCTTTCTTT
CASSEGTSYRVYTEAFF
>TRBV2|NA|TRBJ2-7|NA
TGTGCCAGCGATGATATGTCGGTGGCAGGGGATTCCTACGAGCAGTACTTC
CASDDMSVAGDSYEQYF
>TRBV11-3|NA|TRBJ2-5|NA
TGTGCCAGCAGCTTAGTCGCGGCCCTAGAGACCCAGTACTTC
CASSLVAALETQYF
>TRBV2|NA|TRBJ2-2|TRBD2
TGTGCCAGCAGTGAGGTGCGGGAGAGCGCCGGGGAGCTGTTTTTT
CASSEVRESAGELFF
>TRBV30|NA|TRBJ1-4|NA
TGTGCCTGGAGTCCGACACTTAATGAAAAACTGTTTTTT
CAWSPTLNEKLFF
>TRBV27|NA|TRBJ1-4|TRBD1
TGTGCCAGCAGTCCAGGGACAGGGCGGAGCGAAAAACTGTTTTTT
CASSPGTGRSEKLFF
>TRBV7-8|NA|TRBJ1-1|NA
TGTGCCAGCAGCCCAGGACGGACAAGCACTGAAGCTTTCTTT
CASSPGRTSTEAFF
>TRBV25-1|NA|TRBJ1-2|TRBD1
TGTGCCACCCTCGGGGACAGCTTCCTCGGCTACACCTTC
CATLGDSFLGYTF
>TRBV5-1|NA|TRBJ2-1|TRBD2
TGCGCCAGCAGCTTCTGGACTAGCGGGGAGGGCTTCAATGAGCAGTTCTTC
CASSFWTSGEGFNEQFF
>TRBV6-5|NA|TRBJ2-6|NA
TGTGCCAGCAGTTACCAGTACTCTGGGGCCAACGTCCTGACTTTC
CASSYQYSGANVLTF
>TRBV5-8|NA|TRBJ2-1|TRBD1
TGTGCCAGCAGCGTAGGGACAGTATCCTCCAATGAGCAGTTCTTC
CASSVGTVSSNEQFF
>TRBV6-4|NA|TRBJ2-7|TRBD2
TGTGCCAGCAGTGGCGTAGAGCGGGAGACCCCCTACGAGCAGTACTTC
CASSGVERETPYEQYF
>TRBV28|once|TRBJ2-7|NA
TGTGCCAGCCGATCACAGGGAGTCGGGTACGAGCAGTACTTC
CASRSQGVGYEQYF
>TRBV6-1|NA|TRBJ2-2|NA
TGTGCCAGCCTCGAGGGCGCGGACACCGGGGAGCTGTTTTTT
CASLEGADTGELFF
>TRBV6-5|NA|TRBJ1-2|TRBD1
TGTGCCAGCAGTTACTACGGGACAGGGGGCCATGGCTACACCTTC
CASSYYGTGGHGYTF
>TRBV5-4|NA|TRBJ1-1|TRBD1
TGTGCCAGCAGCTTGGCGCAGGGGGATAGAGCTTTCTTT
CASSLAQGDRAFF
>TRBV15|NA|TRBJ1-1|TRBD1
TGTGCCACCAGCAGAGTGGGACAGCGAACTTCTGAAGCTTTCTTT
CATSRVGQRTSEAFF
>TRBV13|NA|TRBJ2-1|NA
TGTGCCAGCAGCTTAGACGCTAGCACAAGCTCCTACAATGAGCAGTTCTTC
CASSLDASTSSYNEQFF
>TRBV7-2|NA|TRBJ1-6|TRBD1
TGTGCCAGCAGCCCAGAGACAGGGCGGTATTCACCCCTCCACTTT
CASSPETGRYSPLHF
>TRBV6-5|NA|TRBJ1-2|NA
TGTGCCAGCAACACCGTAAACAGGGAAGCTCTCACCTTC
CASNTVNREALTF
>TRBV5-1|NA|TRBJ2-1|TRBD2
TGCGCCAGCATGGTGACTAGCGGGAGGGCCGAGCAGTTCTTC
CASMVTSGRAEQFF
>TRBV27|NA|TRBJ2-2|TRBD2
TGTGCCAGCAGTTCGATAGCGGGGGGGCCCTCAACCGGGGAGCTGTTTTTT
CASSSIAGGPSTGELFF
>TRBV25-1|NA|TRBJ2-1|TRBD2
TGTGCCAGCAGTGAATGGGGAGGGGTAGCGGGCCAATACAATGAGCAGTTCTTC
CASSEWGGVAGQYNEQFF
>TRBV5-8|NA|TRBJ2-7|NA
TGTGCCAGCAGCTTTTTAGGAGGGGGGGACGAGCAGTACTTC
CASSFLGGGDEQYF
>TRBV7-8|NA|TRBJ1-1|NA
TGTGCCAGCAGCTTAGAGAGTAGCAGGGCTGGCACTGAAGCTTTCTTT
CASSLESSRAGTEAFF
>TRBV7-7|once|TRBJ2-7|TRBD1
TGTGCCAGCAGCCCGGGACAGGCTACTCCCCTATCTAACGAGCAGTACTTC
CASSPGQATPLSNEQYF
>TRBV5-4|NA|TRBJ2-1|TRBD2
TGTGCCAGCAGCTTAACTAGCGGGGGGGACAATGAGCAGTTCTTC
CASSLTSGGDNEQFF
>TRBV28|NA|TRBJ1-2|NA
TGTGCCAGCAGCTCCCCGTTCGGCAGACTTGGCTACACCTTC
CASSSPFGRLGYTF
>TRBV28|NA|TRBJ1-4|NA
TGTGCCAGCAGTTCCGGGTTAGCGGGAAAACTGTTTTTT
CASSSGLAGKLFF
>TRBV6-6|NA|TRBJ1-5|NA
TGTGCCAGCAGTTACGCCCACTACGGTAGCAATCAGCCCCAGCATTTT
CASSYAHYGSNQPQHF
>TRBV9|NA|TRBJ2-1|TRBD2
TGTGCCAGCAGCCCGAGACTAGCGGGCCAAACAATAGATGAGCAGTTCTTC
CASSPRLAGQTIDEQFF
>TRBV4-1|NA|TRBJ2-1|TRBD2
TGCGCCAGCAGCCAAGAGTCTAGCGGGATGGGGGATGAGCAGTTCTTC
CASSQESSGMGDEQFF
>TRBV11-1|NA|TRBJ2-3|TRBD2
TGTGCCAGCAGCTTAATACCTAGCGGGAGGGGCACAGATACGCAGTATTTT
CASSLIPSGRGTDTQYF
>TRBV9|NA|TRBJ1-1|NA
TGTGCCAGCAGCGTAGGTGGGGAGGGGACTGAAGCTTTCTTT
CASSVGGEGTEAFF
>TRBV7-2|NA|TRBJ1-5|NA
TGTGCCAGCAGCTTCGACTTCAATCAGCCCCAGCATTTT
CASSFDFNQPQHF
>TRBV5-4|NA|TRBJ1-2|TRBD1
TGTGCCAGCAGCGGATTGGACAGGGGGCTAGGCTATGGCTACACCTTC
CASSGLDRGLGYGYTF
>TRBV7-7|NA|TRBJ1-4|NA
TGTGCCAGCAGCCCTAGCGGGGGAGCTAATGAAAAACTGTTTTTT
CASSPSGGANEKLFF
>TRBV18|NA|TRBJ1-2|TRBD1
TGTGCCAGCTCACCACGGACAGGGGGCGACGCGGGCTACACCTTC
CASSPRTGGDAGYTF
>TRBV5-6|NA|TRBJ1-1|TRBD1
TGTGCCAGCAGCTTTGACAGGGACACTGAAGCTTTCTTT
CASSFDRDTEAFF
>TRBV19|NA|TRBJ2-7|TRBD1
TGTGCCAGTAGTGGGCCCAGGACAGGGGCCTACGAGCAGTACTTC
CASSGPRTGAYEQYF
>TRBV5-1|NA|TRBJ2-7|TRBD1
TGCGCCAGCAGCCACGGACAGGGGACCTACGAGCAGTACTTC
CASSHGQGTYEQYF
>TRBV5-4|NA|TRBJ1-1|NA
TGTGCCAGCACCAATCTGGGGGGCACTGAAGCTTTCTTT
CASTNLGGTEAFF
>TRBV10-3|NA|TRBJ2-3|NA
TGTGCCACCTCCTCTAGCACAGATACGCAGTATTTT
CATSSSTDTQYF
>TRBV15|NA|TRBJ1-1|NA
TGTGCCACCAGCAGAGATCCCGGAGGATTGAACACTGAAGCTTTCTTT
CATSRDPGGLNTEAFF
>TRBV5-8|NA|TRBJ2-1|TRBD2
TGTGCCAGCAGCTTGAGCGGGAATCACAATGAGCAGTTCTTC
CASSLSGNHNEQFF
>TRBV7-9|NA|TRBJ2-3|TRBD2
TGTGCCAGCAGCACCCCCGAGCGGGAGGTATCAGATACGCAGTATTTT
CASSTPEREVSDTQYF
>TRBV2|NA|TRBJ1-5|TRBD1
TGTGCCAGCGCCCTCTTACAGGGGAATCAGCCCCAGCATTTT
CASALLQGNQPQHF